This record looks at one T cell receptor beta chain sequence and its context. Germline V lookup: CDR1 LGHDT, CDR2 YNNKEL (reference sequence). The V gene lost 3 bases and the J gene lost 7 bases, with 10 bases spanning the gap. There are 12 residues in the CDR3. TCRdb analysed the 5' RACE reads with MiXCR anew, one entry per CDR3 protein. The table shows about 560,000 distinct CDR3 sequences, with approximately 15% occurring only once. This record comes from a study of T-cell memory formation after mild COVID-19. Sequenced: PBMCs or a T cell subset sorted from them (not recorded which). This TCR was sampled from an adult woman who had mild COVID-19 (a few samples of this study predate the infection). Cell type and time point are not known. V and J are TRBV3-1 and TRBJ2-7; weak D call: TRBD2 (5 bases). As DNA, the CDR3 is TGTGCCAGCAGCCAGGCGGGTTTGGAGCAGTACTTC. Protein sequence: CASSQAGLEQYF.